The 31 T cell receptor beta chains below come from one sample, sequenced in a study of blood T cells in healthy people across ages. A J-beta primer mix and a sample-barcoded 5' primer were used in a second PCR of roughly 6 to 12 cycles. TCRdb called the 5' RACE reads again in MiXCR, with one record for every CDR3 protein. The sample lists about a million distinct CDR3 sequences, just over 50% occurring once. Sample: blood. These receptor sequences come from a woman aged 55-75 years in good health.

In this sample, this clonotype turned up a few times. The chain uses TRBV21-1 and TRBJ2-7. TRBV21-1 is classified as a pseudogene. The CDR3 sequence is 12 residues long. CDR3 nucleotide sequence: TGTGCCAGCAGCAAGACGAGCTACGAGCAGTACTTC. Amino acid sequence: CASSKTSYEQYF.

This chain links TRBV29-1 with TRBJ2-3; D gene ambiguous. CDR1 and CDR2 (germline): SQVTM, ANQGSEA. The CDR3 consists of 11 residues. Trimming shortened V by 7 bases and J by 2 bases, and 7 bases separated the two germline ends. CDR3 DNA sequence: TGCAGCGCACGGTTCACAGATACGCAGTATTTT. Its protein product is CSARFTDTQYF.

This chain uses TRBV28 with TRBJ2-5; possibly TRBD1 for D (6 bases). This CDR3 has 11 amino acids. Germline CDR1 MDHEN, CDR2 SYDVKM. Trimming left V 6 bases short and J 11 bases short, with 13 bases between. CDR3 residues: CASRWGHKQYF. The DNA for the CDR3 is TGTGCCAGCAGGTGGGGACATAAGCAGTACTTC.

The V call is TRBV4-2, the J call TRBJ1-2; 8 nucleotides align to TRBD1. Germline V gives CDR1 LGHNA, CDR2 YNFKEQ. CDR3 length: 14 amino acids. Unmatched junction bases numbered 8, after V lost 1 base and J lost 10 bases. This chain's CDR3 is CASSQVGTGALYTF. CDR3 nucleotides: TGTGCCAGCAGCCAAGTAGGGACAGGCGCCCTCTACACCTTC.

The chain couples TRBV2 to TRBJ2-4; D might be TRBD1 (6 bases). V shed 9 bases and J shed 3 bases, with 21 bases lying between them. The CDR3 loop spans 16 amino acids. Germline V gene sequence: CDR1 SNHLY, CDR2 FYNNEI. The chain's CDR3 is CASHPQAAGVKNIQYF. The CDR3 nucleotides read TGTGCCAGTCACCCCCAAGCGGCAGGGGTCAAAAACATTCAGTACTTC.

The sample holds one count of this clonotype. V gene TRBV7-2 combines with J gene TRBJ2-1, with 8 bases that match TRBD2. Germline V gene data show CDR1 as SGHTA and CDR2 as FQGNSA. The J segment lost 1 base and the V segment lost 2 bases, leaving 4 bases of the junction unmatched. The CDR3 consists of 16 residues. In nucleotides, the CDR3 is TGTGCCAGCAGCTTACGGGTAGCGGGATCCTACAATGAGCAGTTCTTC. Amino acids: CASSLRVAGSYNEQFF.

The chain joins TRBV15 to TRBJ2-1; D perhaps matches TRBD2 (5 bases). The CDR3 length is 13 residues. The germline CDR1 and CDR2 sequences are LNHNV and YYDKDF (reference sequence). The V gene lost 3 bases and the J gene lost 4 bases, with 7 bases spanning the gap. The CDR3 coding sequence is TGTGCCACCAGCAGCGGGATTTACAATGAGCAGTTCTTC. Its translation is CATSSGIYNEQFF. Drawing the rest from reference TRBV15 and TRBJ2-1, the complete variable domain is DAMVIQNPRYQVTQFGKPVTLSCSQTLNHNVMYWYQQKSSQAPKLLFHYYDKDFNNEADTPDNFQSRRPNTSFCFLDIRSPGLGDTAMYLCATSSGIYNEQFFGPGTRLTVL.

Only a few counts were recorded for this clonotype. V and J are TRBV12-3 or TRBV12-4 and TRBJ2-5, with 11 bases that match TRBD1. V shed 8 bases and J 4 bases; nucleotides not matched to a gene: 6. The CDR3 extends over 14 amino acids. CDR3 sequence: CASAGTGGGETQYF. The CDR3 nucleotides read TGTGCCAGCGCCGGGACAGGGGGTGGAGAGACCCAGTACTTC.

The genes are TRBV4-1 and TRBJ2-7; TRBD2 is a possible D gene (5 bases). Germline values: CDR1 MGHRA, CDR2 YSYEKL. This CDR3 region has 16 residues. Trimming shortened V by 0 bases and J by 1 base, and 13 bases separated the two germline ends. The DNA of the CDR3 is TGCGCCAGCAGCCAAGAGCGACGGGGTCGTTCCTACGAGCAGTACTTC. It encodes CASSQERRGRSYEQYF.

CDR3 DNA: TGTGCCAGCAGTCTAAACAGGGGAGGCGCCTACAATGAGCAGTTCTTC. Residues: CASSLNRGGAYNEQFF. The V and J genes are TRBV7-9 and TRBJ2-1; tentative D call: TRBD1 (7 bases). Germline V CDR1 and CDR2: SEHNR, FQNEAQ (reference sequence). The CDR3 is made up of 16 amino acids. V dropped 6 bases and J dropped 2 bases, with 17 bases sitting between them.

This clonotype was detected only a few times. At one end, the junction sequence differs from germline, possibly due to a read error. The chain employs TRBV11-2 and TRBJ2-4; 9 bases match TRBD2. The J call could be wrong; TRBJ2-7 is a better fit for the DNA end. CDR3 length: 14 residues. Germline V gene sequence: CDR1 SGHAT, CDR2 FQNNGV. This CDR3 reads CASSLEAGGYEQYF. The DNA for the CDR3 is TGTGCCAGCAGTTTAGAAGCGGGAGGATACGAGCAGTACTTC.

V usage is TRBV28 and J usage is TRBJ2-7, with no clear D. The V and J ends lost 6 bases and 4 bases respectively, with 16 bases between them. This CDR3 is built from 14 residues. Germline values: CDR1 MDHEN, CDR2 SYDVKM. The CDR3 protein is CASSSVGGLYEQYF. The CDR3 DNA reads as TGTGCCAGCAGCTCGGTGGGCGGCTTATACGAGCAGTACTTC.

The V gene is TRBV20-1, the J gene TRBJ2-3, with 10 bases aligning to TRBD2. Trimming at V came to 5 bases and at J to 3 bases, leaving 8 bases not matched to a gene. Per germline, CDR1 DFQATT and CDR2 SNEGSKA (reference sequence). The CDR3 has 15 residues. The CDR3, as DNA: TGCAGTGCTCAAAAAACTAGCGGGAAGACAGATACGCAGTATTTT. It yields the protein CSAQKTSGKTDTQYF.

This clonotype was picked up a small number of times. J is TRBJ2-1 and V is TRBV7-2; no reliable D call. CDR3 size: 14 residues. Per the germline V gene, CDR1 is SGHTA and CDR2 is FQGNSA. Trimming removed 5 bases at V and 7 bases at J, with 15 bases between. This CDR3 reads CASSQRGVWNEQFF. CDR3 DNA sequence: TGTGCCAGCAGCCAAAGAGGAGTGTGGAATGAGCAGTTCTTC.

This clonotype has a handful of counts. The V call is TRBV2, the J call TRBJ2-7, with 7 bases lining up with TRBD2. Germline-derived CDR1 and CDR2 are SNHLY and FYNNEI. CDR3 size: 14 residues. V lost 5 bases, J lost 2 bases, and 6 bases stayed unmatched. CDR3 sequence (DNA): TGTGCCAGCAGTCTTGGGAGGGCTACCTACGAGCAGTACTTC. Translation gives CASSLGRATYEQYF.

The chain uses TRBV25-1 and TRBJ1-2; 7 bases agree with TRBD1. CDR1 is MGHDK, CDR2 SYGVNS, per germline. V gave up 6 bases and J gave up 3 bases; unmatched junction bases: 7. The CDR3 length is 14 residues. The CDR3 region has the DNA TGTGCCAGCAGGGAGGCTACAGGGGACTATGGCTACACCTTC. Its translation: CASREATGDYGYTF.

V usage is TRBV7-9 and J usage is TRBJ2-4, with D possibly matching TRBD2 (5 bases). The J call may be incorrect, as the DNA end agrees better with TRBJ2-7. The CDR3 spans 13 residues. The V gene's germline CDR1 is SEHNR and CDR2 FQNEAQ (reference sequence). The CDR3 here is CASSVELGYEQYF. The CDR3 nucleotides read TGTGCCAGCAGCGTAGAACTAGGGTACGAGCAGTACTTC.

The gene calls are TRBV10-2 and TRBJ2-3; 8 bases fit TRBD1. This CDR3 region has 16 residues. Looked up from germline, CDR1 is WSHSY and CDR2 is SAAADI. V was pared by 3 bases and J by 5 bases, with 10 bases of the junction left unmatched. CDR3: CASSDPDRGAVDTQYF. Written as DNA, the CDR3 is TGCGCCAGCAGTGACCCAGACAGGGGAGCGGTAGATACGCAGTATTTT.

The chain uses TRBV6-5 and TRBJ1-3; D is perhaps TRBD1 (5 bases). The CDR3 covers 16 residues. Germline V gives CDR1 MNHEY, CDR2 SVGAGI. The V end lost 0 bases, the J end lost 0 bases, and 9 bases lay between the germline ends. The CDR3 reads CASSYSDTNSGNTIYF. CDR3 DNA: TGTGCCAGCAGTTACTCGGACACCAACTCTGGAAACACCATATATTTT.

The CDR3 region is CASSRGSGRPDTQYF. The DNA for the CDR3 is TGTGCCAGCAGCCGCGGGAGCGGGAGACCAGATACGCAGTATTTT. The chain recombines TRBV14 with TRBJ2-3, with 8 nucleotides matching TRBD2. CDR3 length: 15 amino acids. V trimming: 4 bases; J trimming: 4 bases; junction bases outside the gene matches: 7. The V gene's germline CDR1 is SGHDN and CDR2 FVKESK.

The CDR3 spells CASSMGLGRETQYF. The DNA for the CDR3 is TGTGCCAGCAGCATGGGACTAGGGAGGGAGACCCAGTACTTC. The chain is built from TRBV7-2 and TRBJ2-5; TRBD2 matches 8 bases. After removal of 5 bases from V and 5 bases from J, the junction contained 7 bases not matched to a gene. This CDR3 has 14 residues. CDR1 is SGHTA and CDR2 is FQGNSA in the germline V gene. Based on the CDR3 plus reference TRBV7-2 and TRBJ2-5, the full variable domain is GAGVSQSPSNKVTEKGKDVELRCDPISGHTALYWYRQSLGQGLEFLIYFQGNSAPDKSGLPSDRFSAERTGGSVSTLTIQRTQQEDSAVYLCASSMGLGRETQYFGPGTRLLVL.

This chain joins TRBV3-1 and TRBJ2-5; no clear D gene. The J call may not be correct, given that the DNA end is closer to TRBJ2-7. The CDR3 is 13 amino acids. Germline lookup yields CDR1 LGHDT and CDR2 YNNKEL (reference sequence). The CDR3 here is CASSTSIGYEQYF. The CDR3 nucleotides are TGTGCCAGCAGTACCAGCATAGGCTACGAGCAGTACTTC.

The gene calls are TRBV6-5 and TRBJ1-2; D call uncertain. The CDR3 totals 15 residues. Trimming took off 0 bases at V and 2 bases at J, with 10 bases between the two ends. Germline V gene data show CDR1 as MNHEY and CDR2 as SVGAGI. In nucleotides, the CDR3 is TGTGCCAGCAGTTACTCGAAACGGAAGAACTATGGCTACACCTTC. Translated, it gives CASSYSKRKNYGYTF.

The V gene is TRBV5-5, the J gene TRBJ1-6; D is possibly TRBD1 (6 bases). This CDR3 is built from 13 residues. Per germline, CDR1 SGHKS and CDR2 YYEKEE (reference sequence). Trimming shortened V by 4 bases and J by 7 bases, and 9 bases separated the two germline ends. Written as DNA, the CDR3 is TGTGCCAGCAGCGCCACAGGGAATTCACCCCTCCACTTT. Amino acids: CASSATGNSPLHF.

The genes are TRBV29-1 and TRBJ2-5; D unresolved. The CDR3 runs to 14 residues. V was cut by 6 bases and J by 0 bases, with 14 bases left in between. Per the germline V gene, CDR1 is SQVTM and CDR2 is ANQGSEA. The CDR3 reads CSVVPTRYQETQYF. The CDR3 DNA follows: TGCAGCGTCGTCCCGACAAGGTACCAAGAGACCCAGTACTTC.

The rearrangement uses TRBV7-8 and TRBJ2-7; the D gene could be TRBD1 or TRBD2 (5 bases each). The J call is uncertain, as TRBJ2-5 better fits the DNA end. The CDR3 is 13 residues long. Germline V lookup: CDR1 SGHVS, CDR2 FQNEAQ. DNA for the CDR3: TGTGCCAGCAGCATGGGACCAGGGGAGACCCAGTACTTC. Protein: CASSMGPGETQYF.

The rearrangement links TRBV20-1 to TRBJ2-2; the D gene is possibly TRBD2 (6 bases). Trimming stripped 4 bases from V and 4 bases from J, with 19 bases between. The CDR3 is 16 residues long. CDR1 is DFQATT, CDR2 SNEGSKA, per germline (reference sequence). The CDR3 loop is CSAKGPSGLATGELFF. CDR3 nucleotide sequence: TGCAGTGCTAAGGGCCCGAGCGGGTTAGCCACCGGGGAGCTGTTTTTT.

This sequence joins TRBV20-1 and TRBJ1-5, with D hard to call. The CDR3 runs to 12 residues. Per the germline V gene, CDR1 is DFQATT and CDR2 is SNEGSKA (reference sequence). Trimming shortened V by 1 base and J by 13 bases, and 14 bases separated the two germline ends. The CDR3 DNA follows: TGCAGTGCTAGAGTTGTTACTCGGGGACAGCATTTT. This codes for CSARVVTRGQHF.

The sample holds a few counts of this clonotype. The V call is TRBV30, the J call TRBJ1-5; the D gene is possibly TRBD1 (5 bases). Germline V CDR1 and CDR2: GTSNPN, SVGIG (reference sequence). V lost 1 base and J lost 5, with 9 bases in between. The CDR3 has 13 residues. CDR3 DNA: TGTGCCTGGAGTGAGCAGGGAGATCAGCCCCAGCATTTT. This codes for CAWSEQGDQPQHF.

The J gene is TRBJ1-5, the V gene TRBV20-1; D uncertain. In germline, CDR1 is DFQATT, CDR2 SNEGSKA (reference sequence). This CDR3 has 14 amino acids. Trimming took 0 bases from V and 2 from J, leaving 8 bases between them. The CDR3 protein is CSAREGWGNQPQHF. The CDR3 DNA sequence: TGCAGTGCTAGAGAGGGGTGGGGCAATCAGCCCCAGCATTTT.

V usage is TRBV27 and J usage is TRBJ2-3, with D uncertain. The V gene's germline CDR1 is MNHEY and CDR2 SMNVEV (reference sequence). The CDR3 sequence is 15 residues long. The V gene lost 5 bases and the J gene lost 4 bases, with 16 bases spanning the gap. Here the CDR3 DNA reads TGTGCCAGCAGTACCTTGGGGATATTTTCAGATACGCAGTATTTT. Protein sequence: CASSTLGIFSDTQYF.